This T cell receptor (beta chain) is from a study of control samples from healthy donors and cancer patients (dated by TCRdb to the early 2020s). Libraries were made using the immunoSEQ multiplex PCR assay. Drawn from immuneACCESS, this table holds only the in-frame rearrangements with V and J called that TCRdb kept. Clones are partly lost; checked studies trace under half to an unresolved V gene and leave the rest unexplained. The sample table records about 190,000 clones; about nine tenths of these occur just once. 1.5% to 2% of the sample lies in the top ten. Of note for this clone: Its antigen specificity is not known. No much larger clone exists at a distance of one base, and base qualities are not known.

Trimming costs V 4 bases and J 4 bases, and their ends lie 13 bases apart. Per the germline V gene (reference sequence), GTSNPN is the CDR1 and SVGIG is the CDR2. CDR3 length: 13 amino acids, cysteine to phenylalanine. Just CDR3 DNA is preserved here, 39 bases in frame from base 1. The receptor comes from a man aged 30 to 45 in good health. The chain joins TRBV30 to TRBJ1-1; the D gene is perhaps TRBD1, on 6 matching bases. The sequencing input was blood. The CDR3 reads CAWIRTEVTEAFF. The bases are TGTGCCTGGATAAGGACAGAGGTCACTGAAGCTTTCTTT.